This TCR beta chain was recovered during a study of cytomegalovirus exposure and HLA in healthy donors. Background on the study: A preliminary data release comprised roughly 80 million unique TCRs obtained from HLA-typed donors. Study-level findings and limits: Indistinguishable V segments such as TRBV6-2 and TRBV6-3 were excluded.

Comments on this clone: Its antigen is as yet unknown.

Use of 60 Vbeta and 13 Jbeta primers characterized the PCR. The table came from immunoSEQ multiplex PCR; TCRdb's copy has only in-frame clones and leaves some out. This table holds 70,000 to 100,000 clones, about 80% found once. Unmatched junction bases numbered 3, after V lost 7 bases and J lost 7 bases. The CDR3 extends over 12 amino acids. Looked up from germline, CDR1 is SQVTM and CDR2 is ANQGSEA. This sequence was found in a woman in her forties or fifties in good health and CMV-seropositive. What was sequenced was PBMCs. The rearrangement joins TRBV29-1 to TRBJ1-3, with 11 bases fitting TRBD1. The CDR3 protein is CSAGTGGNTIYF. The CDR3 nucleotides read TGCAGCGCCGGGACAGGGGGGAACACCATATATTTT.